These 20 T cell receptor beta chains share one sample of origin, sequenced in a study of cytomegalovirus exposure and HLA in healthy donors. The PCR made use of 60 Vbeta and 13 Jbeta primers. The protocol was immunoSEQ multiplex PCR, while the TCRdb copy is restricted to in-frame clones and leaves out a portion. This table holds some 150,000 clones, roughly 80% found once. Sequencing was carried out using PBMCs. These TCRs come from a woman in her twenties or thirties in good health and CMV-seropositive.

This clone has just a few counts. The rearrangement uses TRBV4-1 and TRBJ1-2; D might be TRBD1 (5 bases). Germline V lookup: CDR1 MGHRA, CDR2 YSYEKL. The CDR3 has 15 amino acids. Trimming removed 1 base at V and 4 bases at J, with 13 bases between. CDR3 in amino acids: CASSQGRGVGYGYTF. DNA for the CDR3: TGCGCCAGCAGCCAAGGACGGGGGGTGGGCTATGGCTACACCTTC.

This clone was counted between two and nine times. The rearrangement joins TRBV11-2 to TRBJ1-1; D may be TRBD1 (5 bases). Trimming removed 2 bases at V and 7 bases at J, with 11 bases between. This CDR3 is built from 13 residues. Per germline, CDR1 SGHAT and CDR2 FQNNGV. The CDR3 DNA reads as TGTGCCAGCAGCTTACGCTCAGGGTTTGAAGCTTTCTTT. It is translated as CASSLRSGFEAFF. Filled out from reference TRBV11-2 and TRBJ1-1, the complete variable domain reads EAGVAQSPRYKIIEKRQSVAFWCNPISGHATLYWYQQILGQGPKLLIQFQNNGVVDDSQLPKDRFSAERLKGVDSTLKIQPAKLEDSAVYLCASSLRSGFEAFFGQGTRLTVV.

V usage is TRBV19 and J usage is TRBJ1-4; weak D call: TRBD1 (5 bases). Germline CDR1 and CDR2: LNHDA and SQIVND (reference sequence). The CDR3 covers 15 residues. V gave up 6 bases and J gave up 8 bases, with 19 bases separating them. The CDR3: CASSPKQGGLEKLFF. CDR3 DNA sequence: TGTGCCAGTAGCCCGAAGCAGGGCGGTTTAGAAAAACTGTTTTTT.

Of note for this clone: Mismatch with germline at one junction end may stem from a read error. V usage is TRBV7-9 and J usage is TRBJ2-3, with no clear D. CDR1 is SEHNR, CDR2 FQNEAQ, per germline (reference sequence). The CDR3 has 15 residues. Written as DNA, the CDR3 is TGTTCCAGCAGCTTAAAACGGGTCAGCACAGATACGCAGTATTTT. This gives the protein CSSSLKRVSTDTQYF.

V gene TRBV2 combines with J gene TRBJ1-5; 8 bases line up with TRBD1. The CDR3 runs 14 residues. The germline V gene has CDR1 SNHLY and CDR2 FYNNEI. The V and J ends lost 9 bases and 5 bases, in that order; junction bases with no gene match: 9. The CDR3 loop is CASSDRVPHQPQHF. The CDR3, as DNA: TGTGCCAGTTCGGACAGGGTCCCTCATCAGCCCCAGCATTTT.

This clone was seen more than once but under ten times. V is TRBV27 and J is TRBJ2-5; 9 nucleotides line up with TRBD1. The J segment lost 1 base and the V segment lost 6 bases, leaving 12 bases of the junction unmatched. Looked up from germline, CDR1 is MNHEY and CDR2 is SMNVEV (reference sequence). The CDR3 has 17 residues. CDR3 sequence reads: CASSSPTGGVCQETQYF. CDR3 in DNA: TGTGCCAGCAGCTCACCCACAGGGGGCGTATGCCAAGAGACCCAGTACTTC.

V usage is TRBV30 and J usage is TRBJ1-6; 8 nucleotides agree with TRBD1. With V trimmed by 1 base and J by 6 bases, 5 bases remained unmatched. The CDR3 consists of 15 residues. The V gene's germline CDR1 is GTSNPN and CDR2 SVGIG (reference sequence). The CDR3 sequence: CAWSGRDRLNSPLHF. For the CDR3, the DNA is TGTGCCTGGAGTGGCCGGGACAGGCTTAATTCACCCCTCCACTTT. Combining the CDR3 with reference TRBV30 and TRBJ1-6 gives the whole variable domain SQTIHQWPATLVQPVGSPLSLECTVEGTSNPNLYWYRQAAGRGLQLLFYSVGIGQISSEVPQNLSASRPQDRQFILSSKKLLLSDSGFYLCAWSGRDRLNSPLHFGNGTRLTVT.

The chain couples TRBV7-2 to TRBJ1-2; 11 positions match TRBD1. Germline V gives CDR1 SGHTA, CDR2 FQGNSA. V shed 5 bases and J 7 bases; nucleotides not matched to a gene: 15. The CDR3 consists of 17 residues. The CDR3 reads CASSPDRGRIYYRGYTF. The CDR3 DNA is TGTGCCAGCAGCCCGGACAGGGGGCGGATTTATTACCGTGGCTACACCTTC.

As regards this clone: The sample contains more than one DNA sequence encoding this CDR3. The V gene is TRBV9, the J gene TRBJ1-5; TRBD1 might be the D (5 bases). With 0 bases removed from V and 4 bases from J, the gap between germline ends came to 11 bases. Germline V lookup: CDR1 SGDLS, CDR2 YYNGEE. The CDR3 is 15 amino acids. CDR3 DNA: TGTGCCAGCAGCGTAGCTGGGAGGGGAAATCAGCCCCAGCATTTT. Amino acids: CASSVAGRGNQPQHF.

The chain links TRBV27 to TRBJ2-5, with 7 bases fitting TRBD1. Germline CDR1 is MNHEY and CDR2 is SMNVEV (reference sequence). Trimming cost V 7 bases and J 2 bases; bases outside gene matches: 7. The CDR3 consists of 14 residues. CDR3 bases: TGTGCCAGCACCGAGAAACAGGGGCAAGAGACCCAGTACTTC. Translating it yields CASTEKQGQETQYF.

This chain joins TRBV19 and TRBJ1-5; 7 nucleotides line up with TRBD1. Trimming removed 6 bases from V and 3 bases from J; junction bases left unmatched: 2. In germline, CDR1 is LNHDA, CDR2 SQIVND (reference sequence). The CDR3 sequence is 13 residues long. CDR3 bases: TGTGCCAGTAGGGGACAGTTCAATCAGCCCCAGCATTTT. Translation gives CASRGQFNQPQHF. The variable domain in full, completed from reference TRBV19 and TRBJ1-5, reads DGGITQSPKYLFRKEGQNVTLSCEQNLNHDAMYWYRQDPGQGLRLIYYSQIVNDFQKGDIAEGYSVSREKKESFPLTVTSAQKNPTAFYLCASRGQFNQPQHFGDGTRLSIL.

The rearrangement uses TRBV25-1 and TRBJ1-2; D is unclear. The germline V and J ends were trimmed by 1 base and 8 bases, with 5 bases remaining between them. Germline V lookup: CDR1 MGHDK, CDR2 SYGVNS. This CDR3 has 11 amino acids. DNA of the CDR3: TGTGCCAGCAGTGAATTCGGGGGCTACACCTTC. Translation: CASSEFGGYTF.

A remark on this clone: Other DNA sequences in this specimen translate into the identical CDR3. The chain employs TRBV5-1 and TRBJ2-5, with D tentatively TRBD2 (6 bases). The CDR3 covers 13 residues. The V end was cut by 2 bases, the J end by 1 base, with 6 bases between. CDR1 and CDR2 (germline): SGHRS, YFSETQ. For the CDR3, the DNA is TGCGCCAGCAGCTTCGGGGGCCAAGAGACCCAGTACTTC. Translating gives CASSFGGQETQYF.

This clone was counted between two and nine times. J is TRBJ1-2 and V is TRBV5-6, with no clear D. V lost 1 base and J lost 6, with 10 bases in between. The CDR3 has 13 residues. Germline V lookup: CDR1 SGHDT, CDR2 YYEEEE. The CDR3 loop is CASSLKRRDGYTF. The CDR3 region has the DNA TGTGCCAGCAGCTTGAAACGACGGGATGGCTACACCTTC.

The CDR3, as DNA: TGTGCCAGCAGCTTGGGGCCGGGGATTTTGGCCGAGCAGTACTTC. The encoded protein is CASSLGPGILAEQYF. V gene TRBV5-4 combines with J gene TRBJ2-7; possible D gene TRBD2, 5 bases. V gave up 0 bases and J gave up 6 bases, with 16 bases separating them. The germline V gene encodes CDR1 SGHNT and CDR2 YYREEE (reference sequence). CDR3 length equals 15 residues.

This chain uses TRBV7-2 with TRBJ1-2, with 7 positions matching TRBD1. Germline CDR1 and CDR2: SGHTA and FQGNSA. Germline trimming cut 5 bases from V and 0 bases from J; bases unmatched to any gene: 6. This CDR3 spans 15 amino acids. CDR3 amino acids: CASSQYRGPNYGYTF. Here the CDR3 DNA reads TGTGCCAGCAGCCAATACAGGGGACCTAACTATGGCTACACCTTC.

The chain recombines TRBV27 with TRBJ2-3, with D tentatively TRBD2 (5 bases). V lost 10 bases and J lost 0, with 20 bases in between. The CDR3 is 16 residues long. CDR1 and CDR2 (germline): MNHEY, SMNVEV (reference sequence). The CDR3 reads CAIGSRLPKSTDTQYF. In DNA form, the CDR3 reads TGTGCCATCGGTAGTAGACTACCCAAGAGCACAGATACGCAGTATTTT.

Turning to this clone: At the DNA level, this CDR3 is encoded by other sequences in the same sample as well. The chain links TRBV21-1 to TRBJ1-2; the table's TRBD1 call for D was not verified on the DNA. TRBV21-1 is deemed a pseudogene. The CDR3 is 14 residues long. The CDR3 nucleotides read TGTGCCAGCAGCAAAGATCCAGGCCGCTATGGCTACACCTTC. This sequence encodes CASSKDPGRYGYTF.

The J gene is TRBJ2-7, the V gene TRBV5-1; 8 bases line up with TRBD2. The CDR3 sequence is 14 residues long. CDR1 SGHRS and CDR2 YFSETQ come from the germline V gene. The junction had 5 bases not matched to a gene; V was cut back by 4 bases and J by 2 bases. Here the CDR3 reads CASSPAGGAYEQYF. In DNA form, the CDR3 reads TGCGCCAGCAGCCCGGCGGGGGGAGCCTACGAGCAGTACTTC. Variable domain in full (rest from reference TRBV5-1 and TRBJ2-7): KAGVTQTPRYLIKTRGQQVTLSCSPISGHRSVSWYQQTPGQGLQFLFEYFSETQRNKGNFPGRFSGRQFSNSRSEMNVSTLELGDSALYLCASSPAGGAYEQYFGPGTRLTVT.

This chain uses TRBV5-4 with TRBJ2-7; no clear D. The CDR3 runs 14 residues. Germline V gene lookup returns CDR1 SGHNT and CDR2 YYREEE (reference sequence). V was cut by 2 bases and J by 3 bases, with 12 bases left in between. CDR3 sequence reads: CASSFGSEVYEQYF. The DNA of the CDR3 is TGTGCCAGCAGCTTTGGCAGCGAGGTCTACGAGCAGTACTTC.